This TCR beta chain was documented in a study of T cells in women clearing cervical HPV infection. A word on this clone: The read gets to within 3 residues of the CDR3 end, and the germline J gene fills in the rest.

Measured with immunoSEQ multiplex PCR; TCRdb has only the in-frame clones, and not every one. The table counts over 20,000 clones; roughly 3.5% lies in the top ten. The CDR3 contains 13 residues. Germline CDR1 and CDR2: MNHEY and SVGEGT. V dropped 2 bases and J dropped 9 bases, with 11 bases sitting between them. Sequenced material: blood buffy coat. This receptor was obtained from a woman aged 18 to 75 with a cervical HPV16 infection that either progressed to CIN3+ or cleared (not recorded which). This chain uses TRBV6-2 or TRBV6-3 with TRBJ2-1; the D gene is possibly TRBD2 (5 bases). The CDR3 bases that were read are TGTGCCAGCAGTTACCCGCTGAGCGGTGAG. Translated: CASSYPLSGE. Given in full, the CDR3 is CASSYPLSGEQFF.